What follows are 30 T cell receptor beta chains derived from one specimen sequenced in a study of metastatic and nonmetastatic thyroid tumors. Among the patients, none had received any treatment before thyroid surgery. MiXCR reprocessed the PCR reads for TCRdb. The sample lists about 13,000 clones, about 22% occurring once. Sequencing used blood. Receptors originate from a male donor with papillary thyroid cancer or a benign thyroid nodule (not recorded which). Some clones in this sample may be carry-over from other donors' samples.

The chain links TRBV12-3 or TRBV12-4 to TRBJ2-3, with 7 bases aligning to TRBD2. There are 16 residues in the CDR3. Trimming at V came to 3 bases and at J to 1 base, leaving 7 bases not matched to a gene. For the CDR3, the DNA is TGTGCCAGCAGTTTGATGGGGGGGGGGGGCACAGATACGCAGTATTTT. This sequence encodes CASSLMGGGGTDTQYF.

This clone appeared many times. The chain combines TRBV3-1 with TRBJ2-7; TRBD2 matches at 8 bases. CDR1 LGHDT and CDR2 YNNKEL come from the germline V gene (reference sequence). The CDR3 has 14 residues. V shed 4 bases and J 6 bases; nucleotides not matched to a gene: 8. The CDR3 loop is CASSLGRRGAEQYF. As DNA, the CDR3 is TGTGCCAGCAGCCTGGGTCGGCGGGGGGCCGAGCAGTACTTC.

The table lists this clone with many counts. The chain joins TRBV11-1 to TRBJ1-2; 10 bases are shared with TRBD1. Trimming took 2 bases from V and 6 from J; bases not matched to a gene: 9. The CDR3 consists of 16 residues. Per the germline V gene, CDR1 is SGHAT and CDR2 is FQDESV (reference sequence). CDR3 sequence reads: CASSLRGGTGDDGYTF. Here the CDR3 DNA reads TGTGCCAGCAGCTTAAGAGGGGGGACAGGGGATGATGGCTACACCTTC.

CDR3 sequence: CASSPPGGYEQYF. CDR3 DNA: TGTGCCAGCAGCCCGCCAGGGGGCTACGAGCAGTACTTC. The chain employs TRBV7-9 and TRBJ2-7; 7 bases fit TRBD1. The CDR3 contains 13 residues. Trimming at V came to 5 bases and at J to 3 bases, leaving 4 bases not matched to a gene. The germline gives CDR1 SEHNR, CDR2 FQNEAQ (reference sequence). The full variable domain, with the rest looked up from reference TRBV7-9 and TRBJ2-7, is DTGVSQNPRHKITKRGQNVTFRCDPISEHNRLYWYRQTLGQGPEFLTYFQNEAQLEKSRLLSDRFSAERPKGSFSTLEIQRTEQGDSAMYLCASSPPGGYEQYFGPGTRLTVT.

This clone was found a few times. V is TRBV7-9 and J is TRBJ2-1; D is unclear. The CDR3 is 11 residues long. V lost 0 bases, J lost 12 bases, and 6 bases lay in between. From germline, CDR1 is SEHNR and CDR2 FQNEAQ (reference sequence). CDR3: CASSLASVQFF. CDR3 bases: TGTGCCAGCAGCTTAGCGAGTGTGCAGTTCTTC.

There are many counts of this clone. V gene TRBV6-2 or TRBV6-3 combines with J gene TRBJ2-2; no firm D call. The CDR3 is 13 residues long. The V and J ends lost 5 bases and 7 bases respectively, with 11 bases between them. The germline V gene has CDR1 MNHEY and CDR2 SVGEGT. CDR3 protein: CASSVQENGELFF. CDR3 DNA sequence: TGTGCCAGCAGTGTTCAGGAGAACGGGGAGCTGTTTTTT.

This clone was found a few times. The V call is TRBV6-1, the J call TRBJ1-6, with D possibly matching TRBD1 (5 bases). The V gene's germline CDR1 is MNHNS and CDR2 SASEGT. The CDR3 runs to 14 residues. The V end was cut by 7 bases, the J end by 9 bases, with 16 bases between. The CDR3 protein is CASTSGDLASPLHF. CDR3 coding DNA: TGTGCCAGCACCTCTGGGGACCTCGCTTCACCCCTCCACTTT.

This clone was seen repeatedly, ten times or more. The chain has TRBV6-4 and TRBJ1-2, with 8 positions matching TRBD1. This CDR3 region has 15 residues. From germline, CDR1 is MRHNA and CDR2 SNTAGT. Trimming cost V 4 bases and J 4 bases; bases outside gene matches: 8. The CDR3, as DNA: TGTGCCAGCAGTGTCGGGGCAGGGGGCGGCTATGGCTACACCTTC. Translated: CASSVGAGGGYGYTF.

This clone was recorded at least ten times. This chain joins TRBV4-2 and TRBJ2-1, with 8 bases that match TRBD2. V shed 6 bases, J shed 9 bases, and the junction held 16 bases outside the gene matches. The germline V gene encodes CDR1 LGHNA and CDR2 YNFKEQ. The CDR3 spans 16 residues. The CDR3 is CASSSEGAGDYGEQFF. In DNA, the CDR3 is TGTGCCAGCAGTTCCGAGGGAGCGGGAGATTACGGTGAGCAGTTCTTC.

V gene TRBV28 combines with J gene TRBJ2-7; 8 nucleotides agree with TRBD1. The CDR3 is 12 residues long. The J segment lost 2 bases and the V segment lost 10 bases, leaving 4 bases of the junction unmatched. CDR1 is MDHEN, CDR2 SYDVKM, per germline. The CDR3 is CATADRAYEQYF. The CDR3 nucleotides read TGTGCCACCGCGGACAGGGCCTACGAGCAGTACTTC.

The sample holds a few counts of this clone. The CDR3 sequence is CASRPGREGRNQPQHF. CDR3 coding DNA: TGTGCCAGCAGGCCGGGGAGGGAAGGGCGCAATCAGCCCCAGCATTTT. V and J are TRBV28 and TRBJ1-5; D is ambiguous. The CDR3 consists of 16 residues. Trimming left V 6 bases short and J 2 bases short, with 17 bases between. Looked up from germline, CDR1 is MDHEN and CDR2 is SYDVKM.

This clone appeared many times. This CDR3 is CASSITSGRLAGELFF. CDR3 DNA: TGTGCCAGCAGTATAACTAGCGGGAGACTCGCCGGGGAGCTGTTTTTT. The rearrangement uses TRBV27 and TRBJ2-2; 11 bases match TRBD2. The trim removed 5 bases at V and 6 bases at J, leaving 8 bases unmatched. From germline, CDR1 is MNHEY and CDR2 SMNVEV (reference sequence). This CDR3 spans 16 amino acids.

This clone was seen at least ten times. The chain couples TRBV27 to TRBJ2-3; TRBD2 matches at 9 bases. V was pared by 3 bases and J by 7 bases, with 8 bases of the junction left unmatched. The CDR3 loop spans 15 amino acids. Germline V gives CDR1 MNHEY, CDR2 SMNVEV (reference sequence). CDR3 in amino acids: CASSLGLAATHTQYF. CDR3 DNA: TGTGCCAGCAGTTTGGGACTAGCAGCGACTCATACGCAGTATTTT.

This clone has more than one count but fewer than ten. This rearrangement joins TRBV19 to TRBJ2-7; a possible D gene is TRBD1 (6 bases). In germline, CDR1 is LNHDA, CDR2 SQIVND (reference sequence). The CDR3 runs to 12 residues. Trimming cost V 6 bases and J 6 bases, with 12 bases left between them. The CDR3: CASSLQGGEQYF. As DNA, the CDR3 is TGTGCCAGTAGCCTACAGGGTGGCGAGCAGTACTTC.

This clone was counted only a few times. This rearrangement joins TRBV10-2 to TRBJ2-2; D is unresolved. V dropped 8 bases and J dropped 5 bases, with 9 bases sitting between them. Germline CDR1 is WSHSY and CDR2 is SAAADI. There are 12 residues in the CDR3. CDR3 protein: CASQLLTGELFF. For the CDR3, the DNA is TGCGCCAGCCAACTATTGACCGGGGAGCTGTTTTTT.

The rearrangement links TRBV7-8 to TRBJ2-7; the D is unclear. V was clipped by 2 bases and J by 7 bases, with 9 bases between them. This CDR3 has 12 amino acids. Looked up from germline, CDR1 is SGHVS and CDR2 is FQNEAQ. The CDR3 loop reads CASSLSLGEQYF. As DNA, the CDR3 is TGTGCCAGCAGCTTATCCCTCGGGGAGCAGTACTTC.

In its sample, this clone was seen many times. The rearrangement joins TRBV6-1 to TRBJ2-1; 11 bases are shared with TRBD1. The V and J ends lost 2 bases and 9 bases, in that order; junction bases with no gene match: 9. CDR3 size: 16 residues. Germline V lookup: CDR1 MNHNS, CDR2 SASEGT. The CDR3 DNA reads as TGTGCCAGCAGTGAACCTCCGGGACAGGGGGTGGGTGAGCAGTTCTTC. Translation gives CASSEPPGQGVGEQFF.

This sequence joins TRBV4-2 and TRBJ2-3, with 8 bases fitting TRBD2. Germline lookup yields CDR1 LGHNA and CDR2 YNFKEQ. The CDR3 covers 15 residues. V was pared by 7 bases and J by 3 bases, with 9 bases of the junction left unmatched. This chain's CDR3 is CASTWSGSSTDTQYF. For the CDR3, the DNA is TGTGCCAGCACCTGGAGCGGGAGTTCTACAGATACGCAGTATTTT.

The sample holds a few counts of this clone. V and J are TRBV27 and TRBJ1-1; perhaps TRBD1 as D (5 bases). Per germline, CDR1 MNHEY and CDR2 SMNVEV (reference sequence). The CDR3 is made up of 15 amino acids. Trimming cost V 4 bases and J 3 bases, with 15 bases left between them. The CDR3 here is CASSSPGRGHTEAFF. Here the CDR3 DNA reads TGTGCCAGCAGTTCACCTGGGAGGGGTCACACTGAAGCTTTCTTT.

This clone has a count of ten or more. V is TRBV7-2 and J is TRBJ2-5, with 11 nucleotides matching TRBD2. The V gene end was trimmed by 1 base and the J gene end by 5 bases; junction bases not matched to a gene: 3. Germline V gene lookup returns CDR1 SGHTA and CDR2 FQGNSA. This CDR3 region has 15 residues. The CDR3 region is CASSLVAGGRETQYF. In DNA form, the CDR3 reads TGTGCCAGCAGCTTAGTAGCGGGAGGGCGGGAGACCCAGTACTTC.

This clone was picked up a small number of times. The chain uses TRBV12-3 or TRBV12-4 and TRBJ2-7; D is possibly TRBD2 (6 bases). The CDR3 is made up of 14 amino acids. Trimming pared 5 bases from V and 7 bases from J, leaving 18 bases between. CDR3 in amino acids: CASSDVGGIEEQYF. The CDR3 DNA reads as TGTGCCAGCAGTGACGTTGGGGGGATCGAGGAGCAGTACTTC.

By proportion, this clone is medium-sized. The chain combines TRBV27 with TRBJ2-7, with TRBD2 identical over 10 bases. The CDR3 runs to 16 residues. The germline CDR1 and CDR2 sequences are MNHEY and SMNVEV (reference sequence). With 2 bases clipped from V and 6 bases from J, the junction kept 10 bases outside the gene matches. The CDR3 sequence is CASSLTPSSGRAEQYF. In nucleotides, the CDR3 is TGTGCCAGCAGTTTAACCCCGTCAAGCGGGAGGGCCGAGCAGTACTTC.

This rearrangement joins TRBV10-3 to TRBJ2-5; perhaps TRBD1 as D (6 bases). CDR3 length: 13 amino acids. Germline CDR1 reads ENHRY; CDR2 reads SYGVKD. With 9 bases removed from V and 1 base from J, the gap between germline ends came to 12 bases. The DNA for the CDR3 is TGTGCCATGCAGGGGTCACGCCAAGAGACCCAGTACTTC. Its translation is CAMQGSRQETQYF.

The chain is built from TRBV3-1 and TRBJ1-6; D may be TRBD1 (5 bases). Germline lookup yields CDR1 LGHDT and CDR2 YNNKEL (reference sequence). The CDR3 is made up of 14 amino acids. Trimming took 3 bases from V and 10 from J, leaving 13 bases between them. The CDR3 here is CASSQTAAGSPLHF. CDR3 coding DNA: TGTGCCAGCAGCCAGACGGCGGCAGGGTCACCCCTCCACTTT.

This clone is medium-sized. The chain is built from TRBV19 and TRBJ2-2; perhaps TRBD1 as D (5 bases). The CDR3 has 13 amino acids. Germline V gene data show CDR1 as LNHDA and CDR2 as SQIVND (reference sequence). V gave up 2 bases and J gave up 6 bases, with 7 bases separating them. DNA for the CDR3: TGTGCCAGTAGTATAAGCAGGGCCGGGGAGCTGTTTTTT. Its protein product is CASSISRAGELFF. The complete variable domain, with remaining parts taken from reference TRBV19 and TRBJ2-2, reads DGGITQSPKYLFRKEGQNVTLSCEQNLNHDAMYWYRQDPGQGLRLIYYSQIVNDFQKGDIAEGYSVSREKKESFPLTVTSAQKNPTAFYLCASSISRAGELFFGEGSRLTVL.

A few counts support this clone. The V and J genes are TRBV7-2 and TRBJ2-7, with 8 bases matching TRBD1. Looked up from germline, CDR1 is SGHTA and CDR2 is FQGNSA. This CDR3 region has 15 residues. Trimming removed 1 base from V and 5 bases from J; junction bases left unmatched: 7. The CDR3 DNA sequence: TGTGCCAGCAGCTTAGTATGGACAGGGTCCCACGAGCAGTACTTC. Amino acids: CASSLVWTGSHEQYF.

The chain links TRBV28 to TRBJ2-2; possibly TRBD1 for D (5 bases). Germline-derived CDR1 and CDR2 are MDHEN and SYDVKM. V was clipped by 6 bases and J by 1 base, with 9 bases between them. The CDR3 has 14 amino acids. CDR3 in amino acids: CASSLTVNTGELFF. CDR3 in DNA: TGTGCCAGCAGCTTGACAGTGAACACCGGGGAGCTGTTTTTT.

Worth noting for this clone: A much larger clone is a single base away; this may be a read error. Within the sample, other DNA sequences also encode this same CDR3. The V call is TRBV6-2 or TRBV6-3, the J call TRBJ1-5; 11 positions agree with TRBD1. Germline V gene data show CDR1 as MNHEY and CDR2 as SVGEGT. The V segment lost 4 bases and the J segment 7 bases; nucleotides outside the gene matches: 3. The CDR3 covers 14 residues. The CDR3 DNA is TGTGCCAGCAGTTTGGGACAGGGGGTCCAGCCCCAGCATTTT. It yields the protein CASSLGQGVQPQHF.

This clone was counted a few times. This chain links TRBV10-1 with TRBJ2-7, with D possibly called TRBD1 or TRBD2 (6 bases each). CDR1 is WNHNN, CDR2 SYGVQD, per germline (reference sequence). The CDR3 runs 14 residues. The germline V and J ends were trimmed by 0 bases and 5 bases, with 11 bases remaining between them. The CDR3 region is CASSESMEGDEQYF. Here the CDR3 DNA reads TGCGCCAGCAGTGAGTCGATGGAGGGGGACGAGCAGTACTTC.

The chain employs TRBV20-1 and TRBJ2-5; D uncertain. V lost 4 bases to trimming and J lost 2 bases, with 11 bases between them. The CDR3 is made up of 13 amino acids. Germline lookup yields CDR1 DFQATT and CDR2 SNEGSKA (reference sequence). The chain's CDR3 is CSAMTPAQETQYF. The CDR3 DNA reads TGCAGTGCTATGACGCCAGCTCAAGAGACCCAGTACTTC.